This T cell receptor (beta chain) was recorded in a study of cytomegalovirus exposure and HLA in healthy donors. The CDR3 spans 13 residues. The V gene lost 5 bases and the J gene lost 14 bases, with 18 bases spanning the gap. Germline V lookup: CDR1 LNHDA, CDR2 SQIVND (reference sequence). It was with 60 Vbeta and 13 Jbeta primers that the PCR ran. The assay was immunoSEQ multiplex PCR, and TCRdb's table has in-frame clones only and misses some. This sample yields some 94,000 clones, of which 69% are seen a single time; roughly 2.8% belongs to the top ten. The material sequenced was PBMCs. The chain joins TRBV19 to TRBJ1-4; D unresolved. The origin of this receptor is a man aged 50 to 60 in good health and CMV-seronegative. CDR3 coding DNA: TGTGCCAGTAGTCCTTCACCCGTGGGCATCCTGTTTTTT. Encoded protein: CASSPSPVGILFF. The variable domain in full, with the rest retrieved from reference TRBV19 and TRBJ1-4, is DGGITQSPKYLFRKEGQNVTLSCEQNLNHDAMYWYRQDPGQGLRLIYYSQIVNDFQKGDIAEGYSVSREKKESFPLTVTSAQKNPTAFYLCASSPSPVGILFFGSGTQLSVL.